A single sample is the source of the 9 T cell receptor beta chains below, sequenced in a study of blood T cell repertoires in COVID-19. The table came from immunoSEQ multiplex PCR; TCRdb's copy has only in-frame clones and leaves some out. The sample includes 68,000 or so clones, roughly 87% of them seen just once. The sequencing input was peripheral blood. The origin of the receptors is a man aged 45-60 years with active COVID-19.

The chain recombines TRBV28 with TRBJ2-5, with D possibly matching TRBD1 (6 bases). Germline V lookup: CDR1 MDHEN, CDR2 SYDVKM. The CDR3 consists of 15 residues. Trimming cost V 6 bases and J 0 bases, with 14 bases left between them. CDR3 amino acids: CASSAGTRYQETQYF. CDR3 in DNA: TGTGCCAGCAGCGCCGGGACAAGGTACCAAGAGACCCAGTACTTC.

The CDR3 sequence: CASRAGTGKTGELFF. CDR3 DNA sequence: TGTGCCAGCCGGGCCGGGACAGGGAAAACCGGGGAGCTGTTTTTT. This rearrangement joins TRBV27 to TRBJ2-2; 9 nucleotides agree with TRBD1. Trimming removed 8 bases from V and 5 bases from J; junction bases left unmatched: 9. The CDR3 length is 15 residues. The germline V gene encodes CDR1 MNHEY and CDR2 SMNVEV (reference sequence).

The chain is built from TRBV5-5 and TRBJ1-4, with D unresolved. CDR3 length: 14 amino acids. V lost 4 bases, J lost 4 bases, and 11 bases lay in between. The germline V gene has CDR1 SGHKS and CDR2 YYEKEE (reference sequence). The CDR3 region has the DNA TGTGCCAGCAGCCCTCCGGGAAATAATGAAAAACTGTTTTTT. Residues: CASSPPGNNEKLFF.

This clone has a single count. The J gene is TRBJ2-2, the V gene TRBV29-1; D perhaps matches TRBD2 (5 bases). Trimming took off 6 bases at V and 1 base at J, with 12 bases between the two ends. CDR1 SQVTM and CDR2 ANQGSEA come from the germline V gene. The CDR3 covers 14 residues. The CDR3 loop is CSVTSGKNTGELFF. The CDR3 bases are TGCAGCGTAACTTCCGGGAAGAACACCGGGGAGCTGTTTTTT.

This clone was observed a single time. The chain uses TRBV28 and TRBJ2-2, with 8 bases lining up with TRBD1. Trimming cost V 4 bases and J 3 bases; bases outside gene matches: 4. Per germline, CDR1 MDHEN and CDR2 SYDVKM. This CDR3 contains 15 residues. The CDR3 spells CASSSGQGDTGELFF. The DNA for the CDR3 is TGTGCCAGCAGTTCTGGACAGGGAGACACCGGGGAGCTGTTTTTT.

This clone was counted once. The rearrangement uses TRBV6-5 and TRBJ1-3, with D possibly being TRBD1 (6 bases). Per the germline V gene, CDR1 is MNHEY and CDR2 is SVGAGI. Trimming removed 9 bases from V and 3 bases from J, with 18 bases in between. The CDR3 is 15 amino acids. For the CDR3, the DNA is TGTGCCAGTGCGCCAAGAACAGGGAGTGGAAACACCATATATTTT. The encoded protein is CASAPRTGSGNTIYF.

The chain combines TRBV7-7 with TRBJ2-7; 10 bases align to TRBD1. The CDR3 consists of 15 residues. The V segment lost 5 bases and the J segment 4 bases; nucleotides outside the gene matches: 8. In germline, CDR1 is SSHAT, CDR2 FNYEAQ (reference sequence). CDR3 loop: CASSPGTGVGYEQYF. The DNA of the CDR3 is TGTGCCAGCAGCCCCGGGACAGGGGTTGGTTACGAGCAGTACTTC.

The V call is TRBV25-1, the J call TRBJ2-1; possible D gene TRBD2, 5 bases. Deletions cut 10 bases from V and 3 bases from J, with 22 bases between. The CDR3 extends over 16 amino acids. Germline CDR1 is MGHDK and CDR2 is SYGVNS. The DNA for the CDR3 is TGTGCCACTAGCTCTCTCGACACGGCCTACTACAATGAGCAGTTCTTC. Its protein product is CATSSLDTAYYNEQFF.

The CDR3 here is CATSRDTSERQPQHF. The CDR3 DNA follows: TGTGCCACCAGCAGAGATACGTCCGAACGGCAGCCCCAGCATTTT. The gene calls are TRBV15 and TRBJ1-5; D is ambiguous. Germline CDR1 reads LNHNV; CDR2 reads YYDKDF (reference sequence). The length of the CDR3 is 15 residues. Trimming shortened V by 0 bases and J by 7 bases, and 13 bases separated the two germline ends. Looking up the rest from reference TRBV15 and TRBJ1-5 gives the full variable domain: DAMVIQNPRYQVTQFGKPVTLSCSQTLNHNVMYWYQQKSSQAPKLLFHYYDKDFNNEADTPDNFQSRRPNTSFCFLDIRSPGLGDTAMYLCATSRDTSERQPQHFGDGTRLSIL.